This T cell receptor beta chain was sequenced during a study of PD-1 blockade in classical Hodgkin lymphoma. The table came from immunoSEQ multiplex PCR; TCRdb's copy has only in-frame clones and leaves some out. The sample contains more than 40,000 clones, approximately 67% of which appear only once. General study findings and limits: Nivolumab starters within 1 year of ASCT were excluded.

Points on this clone: Its antigen is unidentified.

The CDR3 is 12 amino acids. Trimming pared 5 bases from V and 8 bases from J, leaving 9 bases between. CDR1 and CDR2 (germline): MNHNY, SVGAGI (reference sequence). Time point: cycle 4 day 1 (C4D1), after 6 weeks of nivolumab. Brentuximab vedotin exposure varied among the patients, all of whom had relapsed after autologous stem cell transplantation. The sequences come from peripheral blood mononuclear cells (PBMCs), collected before the fourth cycle of nivolumab. This sequence joins TRBV6-6 and TRBJ2-2; D uncertain. This clonotype was obtained from a human donor with classical Hodgkin lymphoma. CDR3 sequence reads: CASSLDGGELFF. The CDR3 DNA is TGTGCCAGCAGTCTTGATGGAGGGGAGCTGTTTTTT.